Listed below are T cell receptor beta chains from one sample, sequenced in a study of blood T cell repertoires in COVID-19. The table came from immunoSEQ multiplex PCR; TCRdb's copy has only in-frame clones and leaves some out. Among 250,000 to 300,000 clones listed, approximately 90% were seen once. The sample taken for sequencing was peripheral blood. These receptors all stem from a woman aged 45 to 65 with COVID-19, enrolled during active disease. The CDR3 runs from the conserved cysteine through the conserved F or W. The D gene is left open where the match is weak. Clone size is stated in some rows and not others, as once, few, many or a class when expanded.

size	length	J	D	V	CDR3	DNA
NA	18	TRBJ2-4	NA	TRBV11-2	CASSLDGVWGQAKNIQYF	TGTGCCAGCAGCTTAGATGGGGTCTGGGGCCAGGCCAAAAACATTCAGTACTTC
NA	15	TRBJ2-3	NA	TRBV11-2	CASSLRAGSTDTQYF	TGTGCCAGCAGCTTGAGGGCGGGAAGCACAGATACGCAGTATTTT
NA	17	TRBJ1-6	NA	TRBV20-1	CSASQLRGKEFNSPLHF	TGCAGTGCTAGTCAACTGCGCGGCAAAGAATTTAATTCACCCCTCCACTTT
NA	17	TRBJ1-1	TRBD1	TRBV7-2	CASSPIGGTDLNTEAFF	TGTGCCAGCAGCCCTATAGGGGGGACAGACCTGAACACTGAAGCTTTCTTT
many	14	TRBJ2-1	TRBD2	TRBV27	CASSLGTTYNEQFF	TGTGCCAGCAGTCTCGGGACTACCTACAATGAGCAGTTCTTC
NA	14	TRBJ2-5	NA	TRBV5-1	CASSLATRQETQYF	TGCGCCAGCAGCTTGGCAACACGCCAAGAGACCCAGTACTTC
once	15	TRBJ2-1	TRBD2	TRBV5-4	CASSFGGGVYNEQFF	TGTGCCAGCAGCTTTGGGGGGGGTGTGTACAATGAGCAGTTCTTC
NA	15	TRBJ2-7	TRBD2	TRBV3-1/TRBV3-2	CASSQASGGTYEQYF	TGTGCCAGCAGCCAAGCTAGCGGGGGTACCTACGAGCAGTACTTC
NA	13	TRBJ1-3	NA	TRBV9	CASSVQEGNTIYF	TGTGCCAGCAGCGTCCAAGAGGGAAACACCATATATTTT
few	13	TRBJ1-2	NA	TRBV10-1	CASSETRLYGYTF	TGCGCCAGCAGTGAGACACGTCTTTATGGCTACACCTTC
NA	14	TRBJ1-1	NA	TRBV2	CASRSDSPNTEAFF	TGTGCCAGTCGATCCGACAGTCCGAACACTGAAGCTTTCTTT
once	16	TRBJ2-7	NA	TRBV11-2	CASSLDSLKPTYEQYF	TGTGCCAGCAGCTTAGATTCCCTTAAACCTACCTACGAGCAGTACTTC
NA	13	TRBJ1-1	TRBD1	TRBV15	CATSGTANTEAFF	TGTGCCACCAGCGGGACAGCGAACACTGAAGCTTTCTTT
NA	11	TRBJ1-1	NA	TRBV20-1	CSTKEHGEAFF	TGCAGTACCAAAGAGCACGGTGAAGCTTTCTTT
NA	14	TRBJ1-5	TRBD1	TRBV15	CATSGQGTNQPQHF	TGTGCCACCAGCGGACAGGGAACGAATCAGCCCCAGCATTTT
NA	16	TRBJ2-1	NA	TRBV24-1	CATSPTGAGGRNEQFF	TGTGCCACCAGCCCCACGGGGGCAGGGGGGAGGAATGAGCAGTTCTTC
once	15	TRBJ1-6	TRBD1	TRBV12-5	CASQGRQGAYSPLHF	TGTGCTAGTCAAGGACGACAGGGGGCATATTCACCCCTCCACTTT
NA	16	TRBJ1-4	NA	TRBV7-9	CASTPSGAPTNEKLFF	TGTGCCAGCACCCCCTCCGGAGCCCCAACTAATGAAAAACTGTTTTTT
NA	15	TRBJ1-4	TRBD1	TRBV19	CASRTGGGGNEKLFF	TGTGCCAGCCGGACAGGTGGGGGTGGTAATGAAAAACTGTTTTTT
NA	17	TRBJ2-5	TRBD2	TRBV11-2	CASSRIGGLASEKTQYF	TGTGCCAGCAGCCGAATCGGAGGACTAGCGAGTGAAAAGACCCAGTACTTC
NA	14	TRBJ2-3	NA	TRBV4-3	CASSQSHRGDTQYF	TGCGCCAGCAGCCAATCCCACCGGGGAGATACGCAGTATTTT
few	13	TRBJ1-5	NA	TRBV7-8	CASSLAANQPQHF	TGTGCCAGCAGCTTAGCGGCTAATCAGCCCCAGCATTTT
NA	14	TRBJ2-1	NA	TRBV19	CASSFGRPGNEQFF	TGTGCCAGTAGTTTCGGTCGGCCGGGCAATGAGCAGTTCTTC
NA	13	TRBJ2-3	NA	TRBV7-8	CASSLPGVNTQYF	TGTGCCAGCAGCTTACCAGGGGTGAATACGCAGTATTTT
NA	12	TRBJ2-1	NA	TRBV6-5	CASSSYYNEQFF	TGTGCCAGCAGTTCCTACTACAATGAGCAGTTCTTC
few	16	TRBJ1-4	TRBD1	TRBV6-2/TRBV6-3	CASSLGTGGHRGRLFF	TGTGCCAGCAGCCTAGGGACAGGGGGCCACAGGGGTCGGCTGTTTTTT
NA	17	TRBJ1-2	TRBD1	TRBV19	CASTMGSGQGSIYGYTF	TGTGCCAGTACCATGGGTTCGGGACAGGGTTCCATCTATGGCTACACCTTC
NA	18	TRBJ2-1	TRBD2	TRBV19	CAGFPGQGTSGGYNEQFF	TGTGCCGGATTTCCGGGACAGGGGACTAGCGGGGGATACAATGAGCAGTTCTTC
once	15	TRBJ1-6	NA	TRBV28	CASIPVIADNSPLHF	TGTGCCAGCATCCCAGTAATTGCAGATAATTCACCCCTCCACTTT
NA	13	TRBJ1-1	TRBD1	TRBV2	CASRPTGATEAFF	TGTGCCAGCAGGCCTACAGGGGCCACTGAAGCTTTCTTT
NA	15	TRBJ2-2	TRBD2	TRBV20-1	CSAIDPSGGTGELFF	TGCAGTGCTATTGACCCTAGCGGTGGCACCGGGGAGCTGTTTTTT
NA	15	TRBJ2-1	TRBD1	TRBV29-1	CSVADVRGRPNEQFF	TGCAGCGTTGCGGATGTGAGGGGGCGCCCGAATGAGCAGTTCTTC
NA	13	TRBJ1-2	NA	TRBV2	CASSEGAGRGYTF	TGTGCCAGCAGTGAAGGGGCAGGGCGCGGCTACACCTTC
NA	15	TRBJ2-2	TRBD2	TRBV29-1	CSANRLAGETGELFF	TGCAGCGCAAACAGACTAGCGGGAGAGACCGGGGAGCTGTTTTTT
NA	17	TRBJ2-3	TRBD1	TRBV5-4	CASSTDRGPGNTDTQYF	TGTGCCAGCAGCACCGACAGGGGGCCGGGCAACACAGATACGCAGTATTTT
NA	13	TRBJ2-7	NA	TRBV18	CASSPVSSYEQYF	TGTGCCAGCTCACCAGTGAGTTCCTACGAGCAGTACTTC
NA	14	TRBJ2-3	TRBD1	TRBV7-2	CASSTRGRGDTQYF	TGTGCCAGCAGCACCAGGGGGCGCGGAGATACGCAGTATTTT
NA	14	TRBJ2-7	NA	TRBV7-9	CASSLALEGREQYF	TGTGCCAGCAGCTTAGCGCTTGAGGGAAGAGAGCAGTACTTC
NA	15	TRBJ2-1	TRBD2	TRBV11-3	CASSHSGSSYNEQFF	TGTGCCAGCAGCCATAGCGGGAGCTCCTACAATGAGCAGTTCTTC
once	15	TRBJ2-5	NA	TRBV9	CASSVVGRIQETQYF	TGTGCCAGCAGCGTAGTAGGCAGGATCCAAGAGACCCAGTACTTC
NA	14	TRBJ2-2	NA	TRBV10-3	CAISAGQMGGELFF	TGTGCCATCAGCGCGGGACAGATGGGCGGGGAGCTGTTTTTT
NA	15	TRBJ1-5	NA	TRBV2	CASSGPGKSNQPQHF	TGTGCCAGCAGTGGGCCAGGTAAGAGCAATCAGCCCCAGCATTTT
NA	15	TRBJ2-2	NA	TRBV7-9	CASSQLQVNTGELFF	TGTGCCAGCAGCCAATTACAGGTTAACACCGGGGAGCTGTTTTTT
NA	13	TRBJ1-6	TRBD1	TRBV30	CAWSKDRVSPLHF	TGTGCCTGGAGCAAGGACAGGGTTTCACCCCTCCACTTT
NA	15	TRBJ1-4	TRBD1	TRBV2	CASSRTGATNEKLFF	TGTGCCAGCAGTCGGACAGGGGCAACTAATGAAAAACTGTTTTTT
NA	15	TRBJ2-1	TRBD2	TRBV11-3	CASSRGLAGVNEQFF	TGTGCCAGCAGCCGTGGACTAGCGGGAGTGAATGAGCAGTTCTTC
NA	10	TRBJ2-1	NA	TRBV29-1	CSVHWNEQFF	TGCAGCGTCCACTGGAATGAGCAGTTCTTC
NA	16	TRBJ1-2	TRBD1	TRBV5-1	CASSLAPNRGRNGYTF	TGCGCCAGCAGCTTGGCCCCTAACAGGGGGCGTAATGGCTACACCTTC
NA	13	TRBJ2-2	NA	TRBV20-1	CSASRGWGGELFF	TGCAGTGCTAGTCGGGGGTGGGGCGGGGAGCTGTTTTTT
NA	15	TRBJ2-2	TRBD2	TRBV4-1	CASSRPTSDTGELFF	TGCGCCAGCAGCCGACCGACTAGCGACACCGGGGAGCTGTTTTTT
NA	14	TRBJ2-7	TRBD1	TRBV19	CASKKGQGAYEQYF	TGTGCCAGTAAGAAGGGACAGGGGGCTTACGAGCAGTACTTC